This entry describes one T cell receptor beta chain. Its matching antigen is unknown. Primers for the PCR totalled 60 Vbeta and 13 Jbeta. The method was immunoSEQ multiplex PCR; TCRdb's version includes in-frame clones alone and lacks a portion of them. Counted here are roughly 230,000 clones, about nine tenths occurring once; the ten biggest clones make up about 1.5%. The data originate from a study of cytomegalovirus exposure and HLA in healthy donors. Study-wide results and limits: Rates of TCR association differed by HLA locus in a later analysis, with DRB1 highest and HLA-C lowest.

The sequenced sample consisted of PBMCs. The source is a girl aged 2 to 9 in good health and CMV-seronegative.

The CDR3, as DNA: TGTGCCAGCAGCTTGGGTAGCGGGGTCACGTGGGAGCAGTTCTTC. Protein product: CASSLGSGVTWEQFF. The rearrangement uses TRBV7-6 and TRBJ2-1; 8 bases map to TRBD2. Per germline, CDR1 SGHVS and CDR2 FNYEAQ. Trimming at V came to 3 bases and at J to 10 bases, leaving 11 bases not matched to a gene. There are 15 residues in the CDR3.